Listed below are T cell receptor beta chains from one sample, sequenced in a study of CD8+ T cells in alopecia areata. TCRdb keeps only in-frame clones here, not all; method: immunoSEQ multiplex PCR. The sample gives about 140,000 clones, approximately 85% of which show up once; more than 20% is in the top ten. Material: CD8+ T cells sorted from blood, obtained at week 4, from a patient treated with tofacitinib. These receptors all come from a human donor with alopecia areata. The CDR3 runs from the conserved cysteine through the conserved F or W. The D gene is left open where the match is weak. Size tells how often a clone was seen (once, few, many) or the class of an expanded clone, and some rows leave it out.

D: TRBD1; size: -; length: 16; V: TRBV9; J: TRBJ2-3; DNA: TGTGCCAGCAGCGCGAGACAGGGGCAACCGACGGATACGCAGTATTTT; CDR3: CASSARQGQPTDTQYF
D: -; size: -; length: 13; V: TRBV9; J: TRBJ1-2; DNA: TGTGCCAGCAGGGACACCCATAACTATGGCTACACCTTC; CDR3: CASRDTHNYGYTF
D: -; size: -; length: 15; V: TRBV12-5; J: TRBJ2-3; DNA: TGTGCTAGTGGTTTGTCCACCTATAGCACAGATACGCAGTATTTT; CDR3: CASGLSTYSTDTQYF
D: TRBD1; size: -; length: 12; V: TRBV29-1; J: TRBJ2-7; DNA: TGCAGCGTTGTAGGACAGGGGCAAGAGCAGTACTTC; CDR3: CSVVGQGQEQYF
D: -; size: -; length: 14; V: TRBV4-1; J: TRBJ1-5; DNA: TGCGCCAGCAGCCAAGTCCTTGGGGGCCAGCCCCAGCATTTT; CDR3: CASSQVLGGQPQHF
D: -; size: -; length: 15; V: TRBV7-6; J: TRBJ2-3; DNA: TGTGCCAGCAGCTTATACATCAGTGGCACAGATACGCAGTATTTT; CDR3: CASSLYISGTDTQYF
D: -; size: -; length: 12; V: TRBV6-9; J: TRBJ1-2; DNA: TGTGCCAGCAAATCTCGGATCTATGGCTACACCTTC; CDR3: CASKSRIYGYTF
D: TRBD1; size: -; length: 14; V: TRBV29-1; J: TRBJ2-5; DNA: TGCAGCGTTGAGGACAGGGGGCGCGTAGAGACCCAGTACTTC; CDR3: CSVEDRGRVETQYF
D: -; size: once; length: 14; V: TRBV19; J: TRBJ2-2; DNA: TGTGCCAGTAGTTCCGGACAGAACACCGGGGAGCTGTTTTTT; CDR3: CASSSGQNTGELFF
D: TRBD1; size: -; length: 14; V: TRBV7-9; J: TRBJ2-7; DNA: TGTGCCAGCAGCTTAGGACAGGGGGCCTACGAGCAGTACTTC; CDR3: CASSLGQGAYEQYF
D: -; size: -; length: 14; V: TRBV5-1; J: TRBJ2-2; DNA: TGCGCCAGCAGCGCGGAGGAGGGGGCCGGGGAGCTGTTTTTT; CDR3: CASSAEEGAGELFF
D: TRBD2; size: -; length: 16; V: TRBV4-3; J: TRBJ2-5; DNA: TGCGCCAGCAGCCAAGATGGGCTAGCGGGGGTCGAGACCCAGTACTTC; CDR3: CASSQDGLAGVETQYF
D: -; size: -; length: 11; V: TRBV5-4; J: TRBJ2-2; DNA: TGTGCCAGCACCAACACCGGGGAGCTGTTTTTT; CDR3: CASTNTGELFF
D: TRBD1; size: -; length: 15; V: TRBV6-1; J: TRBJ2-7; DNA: TGTGCCAGCAGTGCGTCGGGACAGACTACCTACGAGCAGTACTTC; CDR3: CASSASGQTTYEQYF
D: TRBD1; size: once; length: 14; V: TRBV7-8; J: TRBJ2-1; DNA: TGTGCCAGCAGCTTGCAGGGGGCTCTGGATGAGCAGTTCTTC; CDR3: CASSLQGALDEQFF
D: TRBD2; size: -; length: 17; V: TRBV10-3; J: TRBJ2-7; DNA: TGTGCCATCAGTGGTTGGCTAGCGGGGGCCAAAGAGTACGAGCAGTACTTC; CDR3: CAISGWLAGAKEYEQYF
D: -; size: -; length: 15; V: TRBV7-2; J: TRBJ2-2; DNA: TGTGCCAGCAGCAGGGAGGACTACATAACCGGGGAGCTGTTTTTT; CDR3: CASSREDYITGELFF
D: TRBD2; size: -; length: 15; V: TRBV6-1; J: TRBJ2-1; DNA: TGTGCCAGCAGTCCTCCCAGCGGGGGGGGACGGGAGCAGTTCTTC; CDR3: CASSPPSGGGREQFF
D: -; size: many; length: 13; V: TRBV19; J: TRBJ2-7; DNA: TGTGCCAGTAGTATAGGAGGATTCAACGAGCAGTACTTC; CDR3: CASSIGGFNEQYF
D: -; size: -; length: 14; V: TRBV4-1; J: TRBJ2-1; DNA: TGCGCCAGCAGCCAAGTACAAACACCCAATGAGCAGTTCTTC; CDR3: CASSQVQTPNEQFF
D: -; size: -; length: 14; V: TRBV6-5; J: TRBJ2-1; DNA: TGTGCCAGCAGTTACGCGGATTATTGGAATGAGCAGTTCTTC; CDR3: CASSYADYWNEQFF
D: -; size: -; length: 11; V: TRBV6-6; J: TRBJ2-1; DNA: TGTGCCAGCAGCCCGGCGGGTGAGCAGTTCTTC; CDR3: CASSPAGEQFF
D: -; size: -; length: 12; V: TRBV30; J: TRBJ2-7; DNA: TGTGCCTGGAGTGTAAGGGGACACGAGCAGTACTTC; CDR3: CAWSVRGHEQYF
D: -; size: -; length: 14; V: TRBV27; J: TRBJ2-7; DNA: TGTGCCAGCAGTTTGAGTCGAGCCGGCTACGAGCAGTACTTC; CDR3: CASSLSRAGYEQYF
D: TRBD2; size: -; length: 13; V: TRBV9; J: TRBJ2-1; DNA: TGTGCCAGCAGCGATAGCGGGTACAATGAGCAGTTCTTC; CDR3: CASSDSGYNEQFF
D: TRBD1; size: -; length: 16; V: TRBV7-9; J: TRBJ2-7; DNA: TGTGCCAGCAGCTTTACCGGACAGGGTGGGGTGTACGAGCAGTACTTC; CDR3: CASSFTGQGGVYEQYF
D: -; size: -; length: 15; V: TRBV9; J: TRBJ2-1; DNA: TGTGCCAGCAGCGTAGCGGGGGAGGCCTACAATGAGCAGTTCTTC; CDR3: CASSVAGEAYNEQFF
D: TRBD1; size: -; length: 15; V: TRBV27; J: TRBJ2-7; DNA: TGTGCCAGCAGTTTATCGGAGACAGGGGTCTACGAGCAGTACTTC; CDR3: CASSLSETGVYEQYF
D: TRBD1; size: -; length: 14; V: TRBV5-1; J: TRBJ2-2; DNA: TGCGCCAGCAGCTACAGGGGGATCACCGGGGAGCTGTTTTTT; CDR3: CASSYRGITGELFF
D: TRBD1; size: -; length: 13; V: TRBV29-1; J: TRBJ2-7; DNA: TGCAGCGCCACGGACAGGGGGCACTACGAGCAGTACTTC; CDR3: CSATDRGHYEQYF
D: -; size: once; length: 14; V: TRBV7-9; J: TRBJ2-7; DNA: TGTGCCAGCAGCTCAGAGGGTATCGGGGGCGAGCAGTACTTC; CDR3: CASSSEGIGGEQYF
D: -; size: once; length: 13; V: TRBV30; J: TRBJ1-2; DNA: TGTGCCTGGACCACATCGGATTACTATGGCTACACCTTC; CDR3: CAWTTSDYYGYTF
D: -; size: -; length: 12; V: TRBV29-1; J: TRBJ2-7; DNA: TGCAGCGTGGAGGGGGCCGACTACGAGCAGTACTTC; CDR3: CSVEGADYEQYF
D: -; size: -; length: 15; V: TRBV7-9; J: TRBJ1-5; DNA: TGTGCCAGCAGCTTAATAGGGGAGGGGAATCAGCCCCAGCATTTT; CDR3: CASSLIGEGNQPQHF
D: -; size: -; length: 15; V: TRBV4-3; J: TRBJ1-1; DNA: TGCGCCAGCAGCCAAGATAGGGCCGAGAACACTGAAGCTTTCTTT; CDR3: CASSQDRAENTEAFF
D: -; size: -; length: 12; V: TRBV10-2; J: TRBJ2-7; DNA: TGCGCCAGCAGTAGTAGCGGCTACGAGCAGTACTTC; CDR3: CASSSSGYEQYF
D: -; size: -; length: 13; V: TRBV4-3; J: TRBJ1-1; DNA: TGCGCCAGCAGCCAGGACCATTACACTGAAGCTTTCTTT; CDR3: CASSQDHYTEAFF
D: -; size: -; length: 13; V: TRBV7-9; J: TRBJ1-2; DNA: TGTGCCAGCAGCCCGCTGACAGACTATGGCTACACCTTC; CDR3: CASSPLTDYGYTF
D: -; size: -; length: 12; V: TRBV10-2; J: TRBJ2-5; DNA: TGCGCCAGCAGGGACTACCAAGAGACCCAGTACTTC; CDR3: CASRDYQETQYF
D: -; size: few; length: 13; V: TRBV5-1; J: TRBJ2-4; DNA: TGCGCCAGCAGCTCCCATACGGAAAACATTCAGTACTTC; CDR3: CASSSHTENIQYF
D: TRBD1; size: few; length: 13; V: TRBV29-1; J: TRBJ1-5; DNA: TGCAGCGTCGAAACAGGGGCTGGCCAGCCCCAGCATTTT; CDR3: CSVETGAGQPQHF
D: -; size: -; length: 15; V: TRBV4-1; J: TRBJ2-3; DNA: TGCGCCAGCAGCCACCGGTATGGGGAGACAGATACGCAGTATTTT; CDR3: CASSHRYGETDTQYF
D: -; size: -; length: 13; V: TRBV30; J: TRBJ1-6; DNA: TGTGCCTGGAGCGGGACCATCGGAGCACCCCTCCACTTT; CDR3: CAWSGTIGAPLHF
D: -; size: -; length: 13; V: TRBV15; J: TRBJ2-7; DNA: TGTGCCACCAGCGGTGACAGTTCCTACGAGCAGTACTTC; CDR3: CATSGDSSYEQYF
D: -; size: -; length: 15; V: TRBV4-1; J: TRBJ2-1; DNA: TGCGCCAGCAGCCCCAGGCATGGGGGCTACAATGAGCAGTTCTTC; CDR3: CASSPRHGGYNEQFF
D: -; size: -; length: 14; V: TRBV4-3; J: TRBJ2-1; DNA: TGCGCCAGCAGCCAAGACCGGTGGGACAATGAGCAGTTCTTC; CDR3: CASSQDRWDNEQFF
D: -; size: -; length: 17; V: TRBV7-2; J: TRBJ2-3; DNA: TGTGCCAGCAGCTTAATGGGGGGACCAGGGAGGACAGATACGCAGTATTTT; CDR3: CASSLMGGPGRTDTQYF
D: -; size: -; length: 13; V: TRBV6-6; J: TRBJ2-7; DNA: TGTGCCAGCAGCTACAGGGTCGGCGACGAGCAGTACTTC; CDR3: CASSYRVGDEQYF
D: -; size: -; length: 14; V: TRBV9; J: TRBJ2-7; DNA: TGTGCCAGCAGCGACGGTAACAGGGCCTCCGAGCAGTACTTC; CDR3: CASSDGNRASEQYF
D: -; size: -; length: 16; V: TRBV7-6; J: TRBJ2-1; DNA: TGTGCCAGCAGCCAAAGGGGAAGCTCCCCGCGCAATGAGCAGTTCTTC; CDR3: CASSQRGSSPRNEQFF
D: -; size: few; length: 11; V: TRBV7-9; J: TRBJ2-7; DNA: TGTGCCAGCAGCTTAACGAGCGAGCAGTACTTC; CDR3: CASSLTSEQYF